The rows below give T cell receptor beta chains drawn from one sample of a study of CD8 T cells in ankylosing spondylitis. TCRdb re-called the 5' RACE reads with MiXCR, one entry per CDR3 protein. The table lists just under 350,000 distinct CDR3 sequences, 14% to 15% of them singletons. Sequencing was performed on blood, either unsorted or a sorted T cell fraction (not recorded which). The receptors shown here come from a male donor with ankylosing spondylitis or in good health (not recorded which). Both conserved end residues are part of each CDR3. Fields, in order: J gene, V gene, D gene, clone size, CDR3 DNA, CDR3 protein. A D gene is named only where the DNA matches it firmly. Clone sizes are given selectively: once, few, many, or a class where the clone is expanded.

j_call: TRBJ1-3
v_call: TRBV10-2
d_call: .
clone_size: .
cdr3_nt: TGCGCCAGCAGTGAGTCGATGGGTGGATTCTCTGGAAACACCATATATTTT
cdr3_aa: CASSESMGGFSGNTIYF

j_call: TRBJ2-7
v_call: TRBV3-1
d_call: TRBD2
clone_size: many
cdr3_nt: TGTGCCAGCAAGCGGACTAGCGGGAGGGCCGGGAGCGAGCAGTACTTC
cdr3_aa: CASKRTSGRAGSEQYF

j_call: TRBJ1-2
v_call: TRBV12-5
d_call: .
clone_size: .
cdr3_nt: TGTGCTAGTGGTTTGGTAGGCAGGAACAATGGCTACACCTTC
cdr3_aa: CASGLVGRNNGYTF

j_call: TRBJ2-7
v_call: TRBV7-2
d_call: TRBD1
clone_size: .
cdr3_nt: TGTGCCAGCAGTTTGGGACAGACGCTCTCCTACGAGCAGTACTTC
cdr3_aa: CASSLGQTLSYEQYF

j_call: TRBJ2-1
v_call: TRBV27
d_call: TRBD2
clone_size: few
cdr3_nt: TGTGCCAGCAGTCCTCCGGATAGCGGGAAATACAATGAGCAGTTCTTC
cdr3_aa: CASSPPDSGKYNEQFF

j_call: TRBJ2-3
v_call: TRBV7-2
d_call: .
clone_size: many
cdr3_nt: TGTGCCAGCAGCTATAGCGGTACTAGCACAGATACGCAGTATTTT
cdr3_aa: CASSYSGTSTDTQYF

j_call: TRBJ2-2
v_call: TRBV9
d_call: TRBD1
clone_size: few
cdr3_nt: TGTGCCAGCAGCCCCCGGGGACAGGGGGCGGACACCGGGGAGCTGTTTTTT
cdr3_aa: CASSPRGQGADTGELFF

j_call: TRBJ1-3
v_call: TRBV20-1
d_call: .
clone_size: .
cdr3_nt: TGCAGTGCTAATTCCGGGACGGGAAACACCATATATTTT
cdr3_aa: CSANSGTGNTIYF

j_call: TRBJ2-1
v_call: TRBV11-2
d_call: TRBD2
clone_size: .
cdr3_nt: TGTGCCAGCAGCGTAGGGACTAGCGGGAGTCGAAATGAGCAGTTCTTC
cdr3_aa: CASSVGTSGSRNEQFF

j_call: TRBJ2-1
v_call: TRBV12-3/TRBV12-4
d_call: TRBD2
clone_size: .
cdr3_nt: TGTGCCAGCAGTACTACTAGCGGGGGGGCGAATGAGCAGTTCTTC
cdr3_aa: CASSTTSGGANEQFF

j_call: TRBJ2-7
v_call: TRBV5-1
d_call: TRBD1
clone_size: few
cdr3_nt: TGCGCCAGCAGCATCACCGGGACAGTCTACGAGCAGTACTTC
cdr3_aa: CASSITGTVYEQYF

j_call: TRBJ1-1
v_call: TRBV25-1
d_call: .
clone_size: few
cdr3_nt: TGTGCCAGCAGTGGATACGGAGGGCAGGTGAACACTGAAGCTTTCTTT
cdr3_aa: CASSGYGGQVNTEAFF

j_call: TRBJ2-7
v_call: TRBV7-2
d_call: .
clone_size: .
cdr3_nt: TGTGCCAGCAGCCCAGGACGGAGAATTGAGCAGTACTTC
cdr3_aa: CASSPGRRIEQYF

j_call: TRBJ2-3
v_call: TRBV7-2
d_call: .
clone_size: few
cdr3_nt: TGTGCCAGCAGCTTGAGGAGGGGACTTCCCACAGATACGCAGTATTTT
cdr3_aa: CASSLRRGLPTDTQYF

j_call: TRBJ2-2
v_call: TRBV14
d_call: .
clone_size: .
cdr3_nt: TGTGCCATCACCCCGGGGGCGGCCGACGGCACCGGGGAGCTGTTTTTT
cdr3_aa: CAITPGAADGTGELFF

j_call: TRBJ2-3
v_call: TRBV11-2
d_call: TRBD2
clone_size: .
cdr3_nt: TGTGCCAGCAGCTTAGAGGGGACTAGCGGTAGCACAGATACGCAGTATTTT
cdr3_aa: CASSLEGTSGSTDTQYF

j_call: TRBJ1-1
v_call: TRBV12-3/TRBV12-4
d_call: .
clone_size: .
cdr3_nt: TGTGCCAGCAGTTTAATCGTGACGGCTACTGAAGCTTTCTTT
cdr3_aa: CASSLIVTATEAFF

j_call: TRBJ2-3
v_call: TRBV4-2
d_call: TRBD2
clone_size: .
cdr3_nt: TGTGCCAGCAGCCAAGATCGACCGGGACTAGCAAGCACAGATACGCAGTATTTT
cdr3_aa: CASSQDRPGLASTDTQYF

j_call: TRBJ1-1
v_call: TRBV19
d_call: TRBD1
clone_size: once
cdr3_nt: TGTGCCAGTAGTACCTCCCGGACAGGACTGAACACTGAAGCTTTCTTT
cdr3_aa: CASSTSRTGLNTEAFF

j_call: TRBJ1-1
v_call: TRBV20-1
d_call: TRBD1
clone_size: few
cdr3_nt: TGCAGTGCTAGGACAGGGTGGAATACTGAAGCTTTCTTT
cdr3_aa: CSARTGWNTEAFF

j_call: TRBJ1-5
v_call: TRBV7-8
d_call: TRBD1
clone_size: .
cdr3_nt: TGTGCCAGCAGAGAAGGGGGCGAGGGCAATCAGCCCCAGCATTTT
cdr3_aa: CASREGGEGNQPQHF

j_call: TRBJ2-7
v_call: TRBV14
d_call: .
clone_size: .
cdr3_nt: TGTGCCAGCAGCCCCTGGAGCGCTGAACACGGGGGGCAGTACTTC
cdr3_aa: CASSPWSAEHGGQYF

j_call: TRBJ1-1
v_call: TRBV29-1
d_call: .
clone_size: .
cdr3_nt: TGCAGCGTTGTTCCTAACACTGAAGCTTTCTTT
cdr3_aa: CSVVPNTEAFF

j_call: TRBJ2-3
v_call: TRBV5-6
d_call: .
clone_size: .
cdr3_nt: TGTGCCAGCAGCTTGGTTGTGGGAGTAGGGAAAGATACGCAGTATTTT
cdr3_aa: CASSLVVGVGKDTQYF

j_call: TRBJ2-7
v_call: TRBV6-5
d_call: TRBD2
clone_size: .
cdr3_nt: TGTGCCAGCAGTTACGGCGGGGGGACCTACGAGCAGTACTTC
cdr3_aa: CASSYGGGTYEQYF

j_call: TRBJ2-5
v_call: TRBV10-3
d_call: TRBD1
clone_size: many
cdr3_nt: TGTGCCATCAGTGCAGGGGGTAATCAAGAGACCCAGTACTTC
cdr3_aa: CAISAGGNQETQYF

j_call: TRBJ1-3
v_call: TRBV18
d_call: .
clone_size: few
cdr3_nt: TGTGCCAGCTCACTCCGGGACCCATCAACGGGAAACACCATATATTTT
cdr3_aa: CASSLRDPSTGNTIYF

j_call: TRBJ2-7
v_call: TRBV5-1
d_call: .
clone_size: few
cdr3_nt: TGCGCCAGCAGCCTTACCGGGCCCGGGGAGCAGTACTTC
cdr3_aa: CASSLTGPGEQYF

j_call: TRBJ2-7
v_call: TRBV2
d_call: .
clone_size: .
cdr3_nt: TGTGCCAGCAATACTGGTTTCTACGAGCAGTACTTC
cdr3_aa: CASNTGFYEQYF

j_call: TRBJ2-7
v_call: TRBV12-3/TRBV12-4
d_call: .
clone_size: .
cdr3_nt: TGTGCCAGCAGCCCCGGGACAAGGGCCTACGAGCAGTACTTC
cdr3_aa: CASSPGTRAYEQYF

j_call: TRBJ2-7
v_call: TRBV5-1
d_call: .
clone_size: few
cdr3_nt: TGCGCCAGCAGCTTCCCCAGGGATCCCTACGAGCAGTACTTC
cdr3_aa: CASSFPRDPYEQYF

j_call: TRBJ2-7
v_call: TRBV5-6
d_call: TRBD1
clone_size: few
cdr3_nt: TGTGCCAGCAGCTTGGCAGGACAGGGGGCCCACGAGCAGTACTTC
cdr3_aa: CASSLAGQGAHEQYF

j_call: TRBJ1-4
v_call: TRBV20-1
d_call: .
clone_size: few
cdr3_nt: TGCAGACCGGGTGGGGCAGTTAATGAAAAACTGTTTTTT
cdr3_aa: CRPGGAVNEKLFF